Shown below are 3 T cell receptor beta chains from a single sample sequenced in a study of cytomegalovirus exposure and HLA in healthy donors. A multiplex PCR was run with 60 Vbeta primers and 13 Jbeta primers. Libraries were prepared by immunoSEQ multiplex PCR; TCRdb keeps only in-frame clonotypes and omits some of them. The repertoire holds about 94,000 clones, with around 66% as singletons. Sequenced sample: PBMCs. The origin of the receptors is a man aged 25-45 years in good health and CMV-seronegative.

The rearrangement links TRBV19 to TRBJ2-1, with TRBD2 identical over 7 bases. The CDR3 length is 15 residues. CDR1 and CDR2 (germline): LNHDA, SQIVND (reference sequence). Losses at the gene ends were 7 bases for V and 3 bases for J; bases not matched to a gene: 9. The CDR3, as DNA: TGTGCCAGTACCCCCGCTGCGGGAGACTACAATGAGCAGTTCTTC. Amino acid sequence: CASTPAAGDYNEQFF.

This sequence joins TRBV10-3 and TRBJ1-6, with 7 bases that match TRBD1. V shed 3 bases and J 6 bases; nucleotides not matched to a gene: 5. Germline V gene lookup returns CDR1 ENHRY and CDR2 SYGVKD. CDR3 length: 15 residues. DNA for the CDR3: TGTGCCATCAGTGACGGCCACAGGGGTAATTCACCCCTCCACTTT. Amino acid sequence: CAISDGHRGNSPLHF.

This clone turned up a few times. The DNA for the CDR3 is TGTGCCAGCAGCTTACAGTCACAGGGTGGAAACACCATATATTTT. As protein: CASSLQSQGGNTIYF. The J gene is TRBJ1-3, the V gene TRBV7-8; TRBD1 might be the D (6 bases). From germline, CDR1 is SGHVS and CDR2 FQNEAQ. The CDR3 is 15 residues long. V shed 2 bases and J shed 3 bases, with 11 bases lying between them.